Listed here is a single T cell receptor beta chain. This clonotype was seen more than once but under ten times. The specificity of this receptor is unknown. Base qualities are not recorded, but no much larger clone differs from it by a single base. Via the germline V gene, CDR1 is SGDLS and CDR2 YYNGEE. Including the terminal cysteine and phenylalanine, the CDR3 comprises 14 residues. The read is trimmed to its CDR3 DNA, 42 bases read in frame from base 1. V lost 4 bases and J lost 6 bases; the stretch between them is 16 bases long. TCRdb records Illumina HiSeq 2500 as the sequencer. Quantitative 5'-RACE with molecular barcodes was used to prepare TCR beta libraries. From the authors' description of their analysis: A new computational method based on a probabilistic model of VDJ rearrangement was used to identify disease-linked TCR variants. The public reads were reanalyzed by TCRdb: fastp trimming at Q25, MiXCR alignment, in-frame beta chains only. A single entry per CDR3 protein holds the most common genes and DNA from its merged rows. TCRdb's processing, not the study's, gives the V and J calls here. The sample yields 470,000 or so distinct CDR3 sequences; about 25% were counted once. In total, the top ten clones hold about 0.9% of the sample.

The data are from a study of CD8 T cells in ankylosing spondylitis (dated by TCRdb to 2016 to 2017). About the full investigation: To find TCR variants linked to disease, the study profiled T cell receptor beta repertoires in ankylosing spondylitis patients and healthy donors. The full study cohort was made up of about 25 ankylosing spondylitis patients and more than 90 healthy donors. Peripheral blood was sampled, and synovial fluid was also collected from ankylosing spondylitis patients.

Overall results and qualifications from the work: Some motif variants were previously reported in synovial fluid and blood of reactive arthritis patients, suggesting common disease-initiation mechanisms. Blood from ankylosing spondylitis patients appeared to be characterized by a TCR beta motif composed of eight highly homologous amino acid variants. The disease-linked clones were reported as significantly enriched in matched synovial fluid samples from ankylosing spondylitis patients. The disease-linked clones showed a CD8+ phenotype and occurred at relatively low frequencies in peripheral blood.

The receptor's source is a male donor with ankylosing spondylitis. The chain is made from TRBV9 and TRBJ1-1; the D gene is perhaps TRBD1, from 5 matching bases. The sequencing input was blood, either unsorted or a sorted T cell fraction (not recorded which). The CDR3 region has the sequence CASSPPRLGAEAFF. In nucleotide form, the sequence is TGTGCCAGCAGCCCTCCCAGGCTAGGGGCTGAAGCTTTCTTT.